The present T cell receptor (beta chain) was sequenced within a study of regulatory T cells in long-lasting Graves disease. Study findings and constraints: Relative to newly diagnosed Graves' patients, persistent ones had lower TCR diversity.

About this clonotype: Its antigen is not known.

The time point denotes: newly diagnosed GD, antithyroid drugs for less than 3 months. From RNA extracted from PBMCs, the TCR library was made. Investigators prepared the TCR beta libraries by applying iRepertoire HTBI primers and Arm-PCR of CDR3 regions. TCRdb re-analysed the multiplex PCR reads in MiXCR, keeping a single row per CDR3 protein. Of roughly 440,000 distinct CDR3 sequences in the sample, around 17% were seen once. Trimming pared 0 bases from V and 0 bases from J, leaving 14 bases between. Germline CDR1 and CDR2: LGHDT and YNNKEL (reference sequence). The CDR3 sequence is 18 residues long. The data also belong to a second study, concerning T cells in Graves' hyperthyroidism and ophthalmopathy. That study reports: When ophthalmopathy did not progress within 18 months, Graves' hyperthyroidism was considered stable. Blood held most thyroid clonotypes expanded above 0.001 frequency.

The source is a woman under 30 with Graves disease. The V call is TRBV3-1, the J call TRBJ1-4, with unresolved D. The specimen comprised peripheral blood mononuclear cells (PBMCs), sampled at new diagnosis, from a patient treated with antithyroid drugs. Here the CDR3 DNA reads TGTGCCAGCAGCCAAGATCTACGGTTGACCACAACTAATGAAAAACTGTTTTTT. Its protein is CASSQDLRLTTTNEKLFF.